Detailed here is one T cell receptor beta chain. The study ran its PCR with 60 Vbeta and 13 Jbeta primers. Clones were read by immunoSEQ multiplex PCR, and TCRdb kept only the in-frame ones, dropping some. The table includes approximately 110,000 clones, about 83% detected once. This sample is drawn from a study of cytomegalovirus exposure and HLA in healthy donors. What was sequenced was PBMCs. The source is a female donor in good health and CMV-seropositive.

The DNA for the CDR3 is TGTGCCAGCAGTGAAAAGACAGGGGGTGGTGAAAAACTGTTTTTT. Its translation is CASSEKTGGGEKLFF. This sequence joins TRBV6-1 and TRBJ1-4, with TRBD1 identical over 9 bases. This CDR3 is 15 amino acids long. V was pared by 2 bases and J by 7 bases, with 5 bases of the junction left unmatched. The germline CDR1 and CDR2 sequences are MNHNS and SASEGT.